These 27 T cell receptor beta chains share one sample of origin, sequenced in a study of radiotherapy plus CTLA-4 blockade in lung cancer. Generated by immunoSEQ multiplex PCR, the TCRdb table keeps only in-frame clones and is missing some. Among 85,000 to 90,000 clones listed, approximately 75% were seen once. Here the sequenced sample was peripheral blood, taken from a patient treated with radiotherapy plus ipilimumab. These receptors originate from a human donor with non-small cell lung cancer that progressed on radiotherapy plus ipilimumab.

This clone appeared a single time. The chain couples TRBV5-1 to TRBJ1-1; the D gene is possibly TRBD1 (6 bases). Germline V CDR1 and CDR2: SGHRS, YFSETQ. The V end lost 2 bases, the J end lost 0 bases, and 11 bases lay between the germline ends. The CDR3 covers 15 residues. The chain's CDR3 is CASSFRDMVNTEAFF. Written as DNA, the CDR3 is TGCGCCAGCAGCTTCCGGGACATGGTGAACACTGAAGCTTTCTTT.

The CDR3 here is CASISPRRANEKLFF. The CDR3 DNA is TGTGCCAGCATAAGCCCGCGACGGGCTAATGAAAAACTGTTTTTT. The V and J genes are TRBV28 and TRBJ1-4; D remains ambiguous. This CDR3 region has 15 residues. V dropped 7 bases and J dropped 3 bases, with 15 bases sitting between them. The germline V gene encodes CDR1 MDHEN and CDR2 SYDVKM.

This clone is a singleton in its sample. The genes are TRBV7-2 and TRBJ1-1; D unresolved. Germline lookup yields CDR1 SGHTA and CDR2 FQGNSA. Trimming took off 4 bases at V and 2 bases at J, with 8 bases between the two ends. The CDR3 extends over 13 amino acids. CDR3 nucleotides: TGTGCCAGCAGCTGGAAGATCAACACTGAAGCTTTCTTT. This translates into CASSWKINTEAFF.

This chain links TRBV6-5 with TRBJ1-2; D remains unclear. This CDR3 is built from 14 residues. In germline, CDR1 is MNHEY, CDR2 SVGAGI. V shed 5 bases and J shed 4 bases, with 14 bases lying between them. CDR3 region: CASSEGGQSYGYTF. The CDR3 coding sequence is TGTGCCAGCAGTGAAGGAGGGCAGTCCTATGGCTACACCTTC.

The chain links TRBV29-1 to TRBJ1-1, with 8 bases matching TRBD1. V was pared by 3 bases and J by 4 bases, with 7 bases of the junction left unmatched. Germline V CDR1 and CDR2: SQVTM, ANQGSEA. CDR3 size: 14 residues. CDR3 coding DNA: TGCAGCGTTGACGAGGACAGGGCTGGCACTGAAGCTTTCTTT. Translating it yields CSVDEDRAGTEAFF.

This clone occurred a few times. V and J are TRBV4-3 and TRBJ1-2; TRBD1 is a possible D gene (5 bases). Trimming pared 0 bases from V and 8 bases from J, leaving 10 bases between. The CDR3 is 13 amino acids. Germline V gives CDR1 LGHNA, CDR2 YSLEER. Here the CDR3 reads CASSQDWGRGYTF. The CDR3 bases are TGCGCCAGCAGCCAAGATTGGGGCCGGGGCTACACCTTC.

The rearrangement uses TRBV30 and TRBJ1-1; a weak D match, TRBD1 (5 bases). Germline CDR1 and CDR2: GTSNPN and SVGIG (reference sequence). Trimming cost V 1 base and J 5 bases, with 11 bases left between them. This CDR3 has 13 residues. The CDR3 coding sequence is TGTGCCTGGAGTGAAAAGGGGAGGACTGAAGCTTTCTTT. Translating it yields CAWSEKGRTEAFF.

This clone was detected a few times. This chain joins TRBV9 and TRBJ2-3; no reliable D call. V was shortened by 3 bases and J by 4 bases, with 6 bases between the two germline ends. In germline, CDR1 is SGDLS, CDR2 YYNGEE. The CDR3 sequence is 12 residues long. The CDR3 DNA reads as TGTGCCAGCAGCGGATCACCAGATACGCAGTATTTT. The encoded protein is CASSGSPDTQYF. Full variable domain (outside the CDR3, taken from reference TRBV9 and TRBJ2-3): DSGVTQTPKHLITATGQRVTLRCSPRSGDLSVYWYQQSLDQGLQFLIQYYNGEERAKGNILERFSAQQFPDLHSELNLSSLELGDSALYFCASSGSPDTQYFGPGTRLTVL.

This clone showed up just a few times. The chain combines TRBV9 with TRBJ2-6; D gene unclear. V lost 0 bases to trimming and J lost 2 bases, with 18 bases between them. The CDR3 covers 19 residues. Germline V gene lookup returns CDR1 SGDLS and CDR2 YYNGEE. CDR3 in amino acids: CASSVDPQTQLPGANVLTF. CDR3 DNA sequence: TGTGCCAGCAGCGTAGACCCTCAAACTCAGCTACCTGGGGCCAACGTCCTGACTTTC.

The gene calls are TRBV27 and TRBJ2-5; 9 bases match TRBD2. Germline CDR1 and CDR2: MNHEY and SMNVEV (reference sequence). This CDR3 spans 14 amino acids. The ends lost 5 bases at V and 3 bases at J; junction bases unmatched: 4. Here the CDR3 DNA reads TGTGCCAGCAGTAAGGGACTAGCTAAAGAGACCCAGTACTTC. This gives the protein CASSKGLAKETQYF.

This chain connects TRBV2 to TRBJ2-1; D ambiguous. This CDR3 contains 16 residues. The germline gives CDR1 SNHLY, CDR2 FYNNEI. Trimming stripped 5 bases from V and 0 bases from J, with 14 bases between. The CDR3 DNA reads as TGTGCCAGCAGTCCCTACCCAGCAACCTCCTACAATGAGCAGTTCTTC. It specifies CASSPYPATSYNEQFF.

The rearrangement joins TRBV4-2 to TRBJ1-1; a weak D match, TRBD1 (5 bases). V was pared by 4 bases and J by 6 bases, with 12 bases between. Per the germline V gene, CDR1 is LGHNA and CDR2 is YNFKEQ. The CDR3 covers 13 residues. Written as DNA, the CDR3 is TGTGCCAGCAGCCCCGGGACCGACGCTGAAGCTTTCTTT. Amino acid sequence: CASSPGTDAEAFF.

This chain joins TRBV30 and TRBJ1-2, with 12 nucleotides matching TRBD1. This CDR3 region has 15 residues. The germline V gene has CDR1 GTSNPN and CDR2 SVGIG (reference sequence). Germline trimming cut 5 bases from V and 8 bases from J; bases unmatched to any gene: 12. The CDR3 DNA reads TGTGCCTGGTTTGCGGGACAGGGGGCTTTTGGCGGCTACACCTTC. It is translated as CAWFAGQGAFGGYTF.

The chain couples TRBV10-1 to TRBJ2-1; weak D call: TRBD1 (6 bases). The CDR3 has 14 residues. The V end lost 5 bases, the J end lost 9 bases, and 17 bases lay between the germline ends. The germline V gene encodes CDR1 WNHNN and CDR2 SYGVQD (reference sequence). CDR3 nucleotides: TGCGCCAGCAGTAAGACCGGGACATTGAGTGAGCAGTTCTTC. Translating it yields CASSKTGTLSEQFF.

This rearrangement joins TRBV4-1 to TRBJ2-5; D ambiguous. The CDR3 covers 13 residues. Per the germline V gene, CDR1 is MGHRA and CDR2 is YSYEKL. The V gene lost 2 bases and the J gene lost 3 bases, with 7 bases spanning the gap. CDR3 sequence reads: CASSQIIKETQYF. CDR3 DNA sequence: TGCGCCAGCAGCCAAATAATCAAAGAGACCCAGTACTTC.

The gene calls are TRBV6-5 and TRBJ2-1, with D uncertain. CDR1 MNHEY and CDR2 SVGAGI come from the germline V gene. Trimming took 5 bases from V and 3 from J, leaving 8 bases between them. The CDR3 runs to 13 residues. CDR3 coding DNA: TGTGCCAGCAGTACCGGCTACTACAATGAGCAGTTCTTC. The encoded protein is CASSTGYYNEQFF.

This chain connects TRBV7-9 to TRBJ2-7, with a tentative D call TRBD1 (6 bases). Trimming left V 5 bases short and J 5 bases short, with 16 bases between. The CDR3 is 14 residues long. Germline V gene sequence: CDR1 SEHNR, CDR2 FQNEAQ (reference sequence). Here the CDR3 DNA reads TGTGCCAGCAGCCGTCAAAGGACAGTGGACGAGCAGTACTTC. Amino acid sequence: CASSRQRTVDEQYF.

The chain has TRBV27 and TRBJ2-1; TRBD2 matches 8 bases. Germline V gene data show CDR1 as MNHEY and CDR2 as SMNVEV (reference sequence). V gave up 3 bases and J gave up 8 bases; unmatched junction bases: 9. The length of the CDR3 is 15 residues. The CDR3 sequence: CASSFWREELDEQFF. Written as DNA, the CDR3 is TGTGCCAGCAGTTTCTGGCGGGAGGAGTTGGATGAGCAGTTCTTC.

V usage is TRBV4-1 and J usage is TRBJ1-5, with D unclear. Trimming took off 1 base at V and 6 bases at J, with 10 bases between the two ends. CDR3 size: 14 residues. Germline CDR1 and CDR2: MGHRA and YSYEKL. The CDR3 region is CASSQGGTAQPQHF. The CDR3 DNA is TGCGCCAGCAGCCAAGGGGGTACAGCTCAGCCCCAGCATTTT.

The rearrangement links TRBV10-3 to TRBJ2-7, with D hard to call. Germline-derived CDR1 and CDR2 are ENHRY and SYGVKD. The CDR3 covers 13 residues. V lost 3 bases to trimming and J lost 0 bases, with 6 bases between them. DNA of the CDR3: TGTGCCATCAGTGATAGGCCCTCCTACGAGCAGTACTTC. It codes for CAISDRPSYEQYF.

The genes are TRBV28 and TRBJ2-7; a possible D gene is TRBD2 (6 bases). The CDR3 is 14 amino acids. Germline V gene lookup returns CDR1 MDHEN and CDR2 SYDVKM. The V end lost 5 bases, the J end lost 3 bases, and 14 bases lay between the germline ends. The chain's CDR3 is CASSPGTADYEQYF. CDR3 DNA: TGTGCCAGCAGTCCCGGGACTGCTGACTACGAGCAGTACTTC.

The rearrangement joins TRBV12-5 to TRBJ2-3; 9 bases map to TRBD2. The junction had 8 bases not matched to a gene; V was cut back by 7 bases and J by 0 bases. Germline V gene sequence: CDR1 LGHNT, CDR2 FRNRAP. There are 16 residues in the CDR3. CDR3 nucleotide sequence: TGTGCTAGTGCCCGGGGGCTAGCGGGAAGCACAGATACGCAGTATTTT. Translating gives CASARGLAGSTDTQYF. The full variable domain, completed using reference TRBV12-5 and TRBJ2-3, is DARVTQTPRHKVTEMGQEVTMRCQPILGHNTVFWYRQTMMQGLELLAYFRNRAPLDDSGMPKDRFSAEMPDATLATLKIQPSEPRDSAVYFCASARGLAGSTDTQYFGPGTRLTVL.

The chain uses TRBV19 and TRBJ2-4, with D possibly matching TRBD2 (5 bases). CDR1 is LNHDA and CDR2 is SQIVND in the germline V gene (reference sequence). V was shortened by 5 bases and J by 0 bases, with 11 bases between the two germline ends. The CDR3 runs 15 residues. CDR3 nucleotides: TGTGCCAGTAGTTCCTGGGAGTTAGCCAAAAACATTCAGTACTTC. Residues: CASSSWELAKNIQYF.

The chain links TRBV2 to TRBJ2-1; D perhaps matches TRBD2 (6 bases). The CDR3 runs 17 residues. Looked up from germline, CDR1 is SNHLY and CDR2 is FYNNEI. V was pared by 4 bases and J by 0 bases, with 16 bases between. CDR3 nucleotides: TGTGCCAGCAGTGTGACGCGGGGCCTAGGCTCCTACAATGAGCAGTTCTTC. It translates to CASSVTRGLGSYNEQFF.

V gene TRBV28 combines with J gene TRBJ2-1, with D hard to call. Germline V CDR1 and CDR2: MDHEN, SYDVKM. The V and J ends lost 1 base and 1 base respectively, with 5 bases between them. The CDR3 contains 14 residues. CDR3 amino acids: CASSLFGSYNEQFF. In DNA form, the CDR3 reads TGTGCCAGCAGTTTATTCGGGTCCTACAATGAGCAGTTCTTC.

The chain has TRBV28 and TRBJ2-7; 7 positions agree with TRBD1. The CDR3 sequence is 13 residues long. Looked up from germline, CDR1 is MDHEN and CDR2 is SYDVKM. V dropped 8 bases and J dropped 7; count of bases not matched to a gene: 11. DNA for the CDR3: TGTGCCAGCGGTCCGGGACAGAAAATGGAGCAGTACTTC. Translation gives CASGPGQKMEQYF.

This clone was seen only once. This rearrangement joins TRBV7-2 to TRBJ2-7, with TRBD1 identical over 8 bases. V shed 6 bases and J 3 bases; nucleotides not matched to a gene: 7. In germline, CDR1 is SGHTA, CDR2 FQGNSA. This CDR3 has 14 amino acids. The CDR3 reads CASSGGTGHYEQYF. CDR3 nucleotide sequence: TGTGCCAGCAGTGGAGGGACAGGTCACTACGAGCAGTACTTC.